This record looks at one TCR beta chain sequence and its context. The record originates from a study of blood T cell repertoires in COVID-19. At the level of the study: Samples came from the United States, Italy and Spain, spanning acute and convalescent COVID-19. From T cells, B-cell-depleted T cells, or PBMCs came the material, which was cDNA or gDNA.

Germline V gene lookup returns CDR1 MNHNY and CDR2 SVGAGI (reference sequence). This CDR3 contains 15 residues. V was shortened by 6 bases and J by 0 bases, with 13 bases between the two germline ends. As handled by the study authors: Amplified reference gene primers provided the basis for estimating nucleated cell counts. Here immunoSEQ multiplex PCR was the method, and the copy in TCRdb shows in-frame clones only, minus some. V, J and clone size are those of that table, while D and trimming were read from the DNA. The sample lists roughly 70,000 clones; roughly 80% were seen once. The chain carries TRBV6-6 and TRBJ2-3; D possibly corresponds to TRBD2 (6 bases). The receptor was derived from a woman older than 75 with active or convalescent COVID-19. Sequences were obtained from peripheral blood. This CDR3 reads CASRRVAGSTDTQYF. The CDR3 bases are TGTGCCAGCAGGCGGGTCGCGGGGAGCACAGATACGCAGTATTTT.